This TCR beta chain is from a study of CD8 T cells in ankylosing spondylitis. Whole-study findings and limits: Earlier studies detected some motif variants in reactive arthritis synovial fluid and blood. Disease-linked clones were CD8+ and relatively rare in peripheral blood. Characteristic of ankylosing spondylitis blood, it appeared, was a TCR beta motif comprising about eight highly homologous variants. Reports say disease-linked clones showed up significantly more in matched ankylosing spondylitis synovial fluid.

MiXCR, applied by TCRdb to the 5' RACE reads, yields one record per CDR3 protein. The table has 700,000 or so distinct CDR3 sequences, over 15% seen once. The CDR3 totals 17 residues. V lost 3 bases, J lost 4 bases, and 23 bases lay in between. Germline assignment: CDR1 SGHRS and CDR2 YFSETQ. In this sample, this clonotype turned up a few times. Its antigen is unidentified. This receptor was identified in a male donor with ankylosing spondylitis. The V gene is TRBV5-1, the J gene TRBJ2-7; D possibly corresponds to TRBD2 (6 bases). The specimen was blood, either unsorted or a sorted T cell fraction (not recorded which). The CDR3 sequence: CASSSVGAEGNPYEQYF. The CDR3 DNA reads as TGCGCCAGCAGCTCGGTAGGGGCGGAGGGGAATCCTTACGAGCAGTACTTC.